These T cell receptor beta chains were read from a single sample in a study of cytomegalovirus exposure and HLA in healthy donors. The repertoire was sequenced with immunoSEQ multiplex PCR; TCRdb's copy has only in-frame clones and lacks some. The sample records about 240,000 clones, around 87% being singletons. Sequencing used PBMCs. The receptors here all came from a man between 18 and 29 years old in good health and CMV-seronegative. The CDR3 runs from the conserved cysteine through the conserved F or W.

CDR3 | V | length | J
CAISEGGDTQYF | TRBV10-3 | 12 | TRBJ2-3
CASSQDRGTDTQYF | TRBV4-3 | 14 | TRBJ2-3
CASSRETYEQYF | TRBV18 | 12 | TRBJ2-7
CASSVGVQQETQYF | TRBV9 | 14 | TRBJ2-5
CASSLTGAVEAFF | TRBV27 | 13 | TRBJ1-1
CASRRGRIGAGELFF | TRBV5-6 | 15 | TRBJ2-2
CAWSKGLAGTDTQYF | TRBV30 | 15 | TRBJ2-3
CASRPGQGGGQPQHF | TRBV6-5 | 15 | TRBJ1-5
CASSFNRGRRGYTF | TRBV6-5 | 14 | TRBJ1-2
CASSSPRQGSYEQYF | TRBV28 | 15 | TRBJ2-7
CATSRGSLAGGQFF | TRBV15 | 14 | TRBJ2-1
CASSDSGSYEQYF | TRBV10-1 | 13 | TRBJ2-7
CASSEGLPPYEQYF | TRBV2 | 14 | TRBJ2-7
CASSLAQETQYF | TRBV5-1 | 12 | TRBJ2-5
CASSPGLGIGEQFF | TRBV7-3 | 14 | TRBJ2-1
CASIHRERETQYF | TRBV2 | 13 | TRBJ2-5
CASSIGTGGPPGYTF | TRBV19 | 15 | TRBJ1-2